One T cell receptor (beta chain) is described in this entry. Its cognate antigen is unknown. A clone one base away is much larger, so this may be a read error. These data come from a study of T cells in Graves' hyperthyroidism and ophthalmopathy. Overall study results and limits: Ophthalmopathy onset followed model prediction by a median about six months.

The length of the CDR3 is 13 residues. Germline CDR1 reads SGHVS; CDR2 reads FNYEAQ. V was cut by 6 bases and J by 9 bases, with 17 bases left in between. RNA transcripts yielded amplified TCR beta CDR3 regions. First-round RT-PCR targeting the TCR CDR3 was performed with the HTBI primer set. TCRdb re-analysed the multiplex PCR reads in MiXCR, keeping a single row per CDR3 protein. The data show approximately 870,000 distinct CDR3 sequences, more than 30% seen once. Uncontrolled infection, other autoimmune disease, pregnancy or lactation disqualified patients from enrolment. The sequence was collected from a man younger than 35 with Graves' hyperthyroidism. The chain has TRBV7-6 and TRBJ2-5; D may be TRBD2 (7 bases). Sequenced material: blood. The CDR3 here is CASRRDIREAQYF. The CDR3 nucleotides read TGTGCCAGCAGGCGGGACATTCGGGAGGCCCAGTACTTC.